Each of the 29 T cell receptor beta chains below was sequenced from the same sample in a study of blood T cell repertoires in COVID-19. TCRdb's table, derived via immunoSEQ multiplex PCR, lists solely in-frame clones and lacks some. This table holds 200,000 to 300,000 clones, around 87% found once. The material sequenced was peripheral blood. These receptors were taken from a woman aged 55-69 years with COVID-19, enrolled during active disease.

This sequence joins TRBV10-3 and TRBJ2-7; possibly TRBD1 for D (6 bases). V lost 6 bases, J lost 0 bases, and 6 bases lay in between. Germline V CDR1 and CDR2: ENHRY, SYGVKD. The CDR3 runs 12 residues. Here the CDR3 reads CAIRGGSYEQYF. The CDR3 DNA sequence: TGTGCCATCAGAGGGGGCTCCTACGAGCAGTACTTC.

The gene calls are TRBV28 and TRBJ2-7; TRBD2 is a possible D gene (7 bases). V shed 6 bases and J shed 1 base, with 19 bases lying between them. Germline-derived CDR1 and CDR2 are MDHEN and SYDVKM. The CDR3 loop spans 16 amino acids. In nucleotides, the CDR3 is TGTGCCAGCAGACCTACCTGGGGGGGGCGGTCCTACGAGCAGTACTTC. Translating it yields CASRPTWGGRSYEQYF.

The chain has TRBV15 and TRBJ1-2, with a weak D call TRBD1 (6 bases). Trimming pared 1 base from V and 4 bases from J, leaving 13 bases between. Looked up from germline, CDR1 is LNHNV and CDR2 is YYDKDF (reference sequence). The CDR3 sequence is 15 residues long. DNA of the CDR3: TGTGCCACCAGCAGAGGGACGACAGGACCCTATGGCTACACCTTC. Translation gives CATSRGTTGPYGYTF.

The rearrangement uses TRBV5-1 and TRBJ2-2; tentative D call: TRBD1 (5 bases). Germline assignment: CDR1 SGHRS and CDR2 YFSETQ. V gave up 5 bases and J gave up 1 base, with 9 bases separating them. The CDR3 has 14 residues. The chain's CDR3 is CASRTGVNTGELFF. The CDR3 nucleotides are TGCGCCAGCAGAACAGGAGTGAACACCGGGGAGCTGTTTTTT.

CDR3 protein: CASSLKVWDRDEKLFF. CDR3 in DNA: TGTGCCAGCAGTTTAAAGGTGTGGGACAGGGACGAAAAACTGTTTTTT. The V and J genes are TRBV27 and TRBJ1-4; 9 positions agree with TRBD1. V shed 2 bases, J shed 8 bases, and the junction held 9 bases outside the gene matches. The CDR3 has 16 amino acids. Germline V gene data show CDR1 as MNHEY and CDR2 as SMNVEV (reference sequence).

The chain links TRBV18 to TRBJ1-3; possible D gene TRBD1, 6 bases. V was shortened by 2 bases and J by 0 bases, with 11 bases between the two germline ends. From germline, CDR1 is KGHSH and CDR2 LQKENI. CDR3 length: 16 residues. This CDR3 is CASSPAGVSSGNTIYF. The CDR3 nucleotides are TGTGCCAGCTCACCAGCAGGGGTCTCCTCTGGAAACACCATATATTTT.

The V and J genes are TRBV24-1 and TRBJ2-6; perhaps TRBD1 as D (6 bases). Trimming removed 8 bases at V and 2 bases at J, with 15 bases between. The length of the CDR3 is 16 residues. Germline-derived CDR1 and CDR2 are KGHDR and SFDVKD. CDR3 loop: CATTSGHGAGANVLTF. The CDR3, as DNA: TGTGCCACCACTTCGGGACATGGAGCTGGGGCCAACGTCCTGACTTTC.

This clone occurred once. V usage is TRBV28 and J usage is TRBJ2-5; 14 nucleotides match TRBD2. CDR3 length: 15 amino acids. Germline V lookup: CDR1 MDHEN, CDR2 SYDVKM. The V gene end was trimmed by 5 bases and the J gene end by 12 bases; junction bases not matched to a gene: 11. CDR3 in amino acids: CASSVPGTSGGKKYF. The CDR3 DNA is TGTGCCAGCAGTGTCCCCGGGACTAGCGGGGGTAAGAAGTACTTC.

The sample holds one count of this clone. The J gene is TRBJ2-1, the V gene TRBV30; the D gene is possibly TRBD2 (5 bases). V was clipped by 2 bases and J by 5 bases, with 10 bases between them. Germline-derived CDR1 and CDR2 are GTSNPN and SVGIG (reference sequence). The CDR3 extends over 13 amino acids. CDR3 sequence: CAWSILRDNEQFF. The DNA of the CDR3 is TGTGCCTGGAGTATCCTGAGGGACAATGAGCAGTTCTTC.

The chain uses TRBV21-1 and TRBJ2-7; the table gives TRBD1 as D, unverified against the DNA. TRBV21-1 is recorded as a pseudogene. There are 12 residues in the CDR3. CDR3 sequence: CASSKPSYEQYF. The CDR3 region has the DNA TGTGCCAGCAGCAAACCATCCTACGAGCAGTACTTC.

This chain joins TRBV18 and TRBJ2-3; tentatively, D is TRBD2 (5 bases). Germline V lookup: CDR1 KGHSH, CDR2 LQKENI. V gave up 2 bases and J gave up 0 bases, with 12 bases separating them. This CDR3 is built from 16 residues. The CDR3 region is CASSPNSGPSTDTQYF. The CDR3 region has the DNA TGTGCCAGCTCACCAAACAGCGGACCTAGCACAGATACGCAGTATTTT.

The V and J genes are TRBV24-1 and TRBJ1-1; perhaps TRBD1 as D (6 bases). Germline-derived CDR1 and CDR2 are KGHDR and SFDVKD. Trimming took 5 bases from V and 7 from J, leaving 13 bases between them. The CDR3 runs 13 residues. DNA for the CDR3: TGTGCCACCAGTGCATCAGGGGTCAGTGAAGCTTTCTTT. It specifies CATSASGVSEAFF.

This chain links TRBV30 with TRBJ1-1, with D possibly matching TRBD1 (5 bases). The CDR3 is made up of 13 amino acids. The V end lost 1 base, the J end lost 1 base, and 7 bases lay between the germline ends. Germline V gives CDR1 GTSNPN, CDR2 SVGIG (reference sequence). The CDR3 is CAWSAGRNTEAFF. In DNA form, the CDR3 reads TGTGCCTGGAGTGCAGGGCGGAACACTGAAGCTTTCTTT.

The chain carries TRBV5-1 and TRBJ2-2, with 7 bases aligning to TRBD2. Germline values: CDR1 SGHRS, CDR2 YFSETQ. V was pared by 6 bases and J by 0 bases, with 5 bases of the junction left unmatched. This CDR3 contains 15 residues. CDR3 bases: TGCGCCAGCAAAGGCGGGACTACGAACACCGGGGAGCTGTTTTTT. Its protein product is CASKGGTTNTGELFF.

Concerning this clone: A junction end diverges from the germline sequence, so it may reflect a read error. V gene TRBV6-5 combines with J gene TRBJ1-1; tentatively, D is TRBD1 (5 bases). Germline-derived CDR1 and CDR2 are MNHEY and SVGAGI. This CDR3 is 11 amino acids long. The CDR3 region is CASSSLLQETF. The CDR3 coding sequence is TGTGCCAGCAGTTCCCTACTACAGGAAACATTT.

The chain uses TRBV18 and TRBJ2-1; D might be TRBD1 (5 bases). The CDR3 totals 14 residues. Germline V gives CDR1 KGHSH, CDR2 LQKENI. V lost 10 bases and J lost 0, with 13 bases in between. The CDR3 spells CATKRGGSYNEQFF. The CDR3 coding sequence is TGTGCCACCAAAAGGGGCGGCTCCTACAATGAGCAGTTCTTC.

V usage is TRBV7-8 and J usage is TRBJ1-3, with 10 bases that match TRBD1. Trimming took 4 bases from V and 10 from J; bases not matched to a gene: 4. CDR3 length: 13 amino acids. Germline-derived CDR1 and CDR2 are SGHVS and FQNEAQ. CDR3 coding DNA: TGTGCCAGCAGCTCTGACAGGGGGCTGACCATATATTTT. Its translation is CASSSDRGLTIYF.

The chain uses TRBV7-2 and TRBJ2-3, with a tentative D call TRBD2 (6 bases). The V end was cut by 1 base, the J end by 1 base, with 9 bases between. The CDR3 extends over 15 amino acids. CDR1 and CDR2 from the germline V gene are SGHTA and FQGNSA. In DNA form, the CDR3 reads TGTGCCAGCAGCTTAGGTTCTAGCGGCACAGATACGCAGTATTTT. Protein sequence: CASSLGSSGTDTQYF.

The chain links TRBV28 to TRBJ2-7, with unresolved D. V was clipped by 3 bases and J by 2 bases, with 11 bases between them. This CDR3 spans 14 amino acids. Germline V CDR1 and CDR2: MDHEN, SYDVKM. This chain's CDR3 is CASSFGVRTYEQYF. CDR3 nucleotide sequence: TGTGCCAGCAGTTTTGGAGTTAGGACCTACGAGCAGTACTTC.

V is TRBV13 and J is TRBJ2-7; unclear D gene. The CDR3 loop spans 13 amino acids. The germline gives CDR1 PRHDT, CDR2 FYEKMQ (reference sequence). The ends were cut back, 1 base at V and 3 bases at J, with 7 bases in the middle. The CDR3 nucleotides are TGTGCCAGCAGCTTAGCCTCAGGCTACGAGCAGTACTTC. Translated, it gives CASSLASGYEQYF.

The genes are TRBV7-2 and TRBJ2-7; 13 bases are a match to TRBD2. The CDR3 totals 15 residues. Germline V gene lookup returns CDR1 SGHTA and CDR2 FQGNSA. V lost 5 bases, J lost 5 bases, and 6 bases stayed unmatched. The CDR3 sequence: CASSGLAGEVHEQYF. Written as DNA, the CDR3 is TGTGCCAGCAGCGGACTAGCGGGAGAAGTCCACGAGCAGTACTTC.

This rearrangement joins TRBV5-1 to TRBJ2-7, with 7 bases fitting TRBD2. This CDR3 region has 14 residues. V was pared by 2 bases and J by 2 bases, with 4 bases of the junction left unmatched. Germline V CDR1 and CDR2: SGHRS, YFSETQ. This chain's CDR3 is CASSFIAGPYEQYF. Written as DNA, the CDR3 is TGCGCCAGCAGCTTTATAGCGGGCCCCTACGAGCAGTACTTC.

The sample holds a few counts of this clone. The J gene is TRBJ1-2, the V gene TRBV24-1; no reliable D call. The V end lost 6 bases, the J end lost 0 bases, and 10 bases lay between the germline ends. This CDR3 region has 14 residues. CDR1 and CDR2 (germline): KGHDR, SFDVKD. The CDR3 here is CATSSADSNYGYTF. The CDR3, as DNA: TGTGCCACCAGTAGTGCGGATTCTAACTATGGCTACACCTTC.

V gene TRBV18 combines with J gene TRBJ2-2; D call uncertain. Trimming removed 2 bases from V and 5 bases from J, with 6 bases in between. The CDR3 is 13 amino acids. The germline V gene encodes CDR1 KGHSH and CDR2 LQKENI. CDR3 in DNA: TGTGCCAGCTCACCAGACTTAACCGGGGAGCTGTTTTTT. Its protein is CASSPDLTGELFF.

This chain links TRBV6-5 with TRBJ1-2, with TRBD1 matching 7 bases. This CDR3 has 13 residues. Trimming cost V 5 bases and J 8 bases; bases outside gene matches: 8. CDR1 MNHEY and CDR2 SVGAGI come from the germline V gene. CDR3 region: CASSTDRVGGYTF. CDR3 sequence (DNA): TGTGCCAGCAGTACCGACAGGGTAGGCGGCTACACCTTC.

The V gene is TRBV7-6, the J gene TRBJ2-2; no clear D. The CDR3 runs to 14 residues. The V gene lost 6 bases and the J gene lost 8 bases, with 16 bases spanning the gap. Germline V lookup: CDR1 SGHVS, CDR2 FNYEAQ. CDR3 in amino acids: CASSPRVREGELFF. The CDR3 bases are TGTGCCAGCAGTCCACGAGTGAGAGAAGGGGAGCTGTTTTTT.

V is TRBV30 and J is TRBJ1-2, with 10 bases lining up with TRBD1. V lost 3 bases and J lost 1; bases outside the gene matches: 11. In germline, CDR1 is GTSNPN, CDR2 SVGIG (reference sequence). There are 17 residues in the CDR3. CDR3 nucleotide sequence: TGTGCCTGGAGCGCACCGGGACAGGGGAACTTTAACTATGGCTACACCTTC. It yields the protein CAWSAPGQGNFNYGYTF.

CDR3 sequence reads: CASRTKGTSGRTYNEQFF. In DNA, the CDR3 is TGTGCCAGTAGAACAAAAGGGACTAGCGGGAGGACCTACAATGAGCAGTTCTTC. This rearrangement joins TRBV19 to TRBJ2-1, with 15 bases lining up with TRBD2. V lost 6 bases and J lost 2; bases outside the gene matches: 8. Germline V gives CDR1 LNHDA, CDR2 SQIVND (reference sequence). The CDR3 covers 18 residues.

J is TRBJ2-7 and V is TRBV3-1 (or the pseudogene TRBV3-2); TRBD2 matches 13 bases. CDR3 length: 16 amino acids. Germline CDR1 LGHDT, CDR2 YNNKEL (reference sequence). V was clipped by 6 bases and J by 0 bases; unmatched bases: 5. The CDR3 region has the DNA TGTGCCAGCAGTTACGGGACTAGCGGGGCCTCCTACGAGCAGTACTTC. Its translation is CASSYGTSGASYEQYF.